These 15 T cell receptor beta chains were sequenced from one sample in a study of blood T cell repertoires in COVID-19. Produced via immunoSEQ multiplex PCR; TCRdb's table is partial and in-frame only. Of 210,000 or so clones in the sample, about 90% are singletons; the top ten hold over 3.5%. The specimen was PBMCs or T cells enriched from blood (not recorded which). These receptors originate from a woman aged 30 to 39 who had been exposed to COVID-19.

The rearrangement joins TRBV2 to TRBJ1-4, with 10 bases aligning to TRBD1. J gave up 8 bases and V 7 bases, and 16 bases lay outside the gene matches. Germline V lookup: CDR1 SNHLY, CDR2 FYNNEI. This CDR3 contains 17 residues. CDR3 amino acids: CASNPGQGSTGDEKLFF. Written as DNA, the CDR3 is TGTGCCAGCAACCCGGGACAGGGGTCAACGGGGGACGAAAAACTGTTTTTT. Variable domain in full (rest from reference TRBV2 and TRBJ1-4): EPEVTQTPSHQVTQMGQEVILRCVPISNHLYFYWYRQILGQKVEFLVSFYNNEISEKSEIFDDQFSVERPDGSNFTLKIRSTKLEDSAMYFCASNPGQGSTGDEKLFFGSGTQLSVL.

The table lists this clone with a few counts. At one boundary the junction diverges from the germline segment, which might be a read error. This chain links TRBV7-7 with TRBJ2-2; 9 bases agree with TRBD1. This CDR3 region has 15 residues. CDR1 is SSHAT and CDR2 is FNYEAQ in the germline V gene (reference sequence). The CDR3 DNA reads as TGTGCTAGCAGCAAAACAGGGGGCGACACCGGGGAGCTGTTTTTT. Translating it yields CASSKTGGDTGELFF.

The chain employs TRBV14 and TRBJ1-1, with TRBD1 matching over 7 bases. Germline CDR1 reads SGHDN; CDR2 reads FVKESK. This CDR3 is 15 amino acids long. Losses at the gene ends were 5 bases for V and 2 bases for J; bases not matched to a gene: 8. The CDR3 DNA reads TGTGCCAGCAGCAGGGGGCAGGTCACTAACACTGAAGCTTTCTTT. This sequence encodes CASSRGQVTNTEAFF.

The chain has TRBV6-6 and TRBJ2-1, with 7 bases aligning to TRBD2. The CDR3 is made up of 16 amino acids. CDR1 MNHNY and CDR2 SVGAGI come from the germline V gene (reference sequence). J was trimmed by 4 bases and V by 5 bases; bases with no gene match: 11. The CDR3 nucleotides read TGTGCCAGCAGTCGACCGATCGCGGGGGATTACAATGAGCAGTTCTTC. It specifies CASSRPIAGDYNEQFF.

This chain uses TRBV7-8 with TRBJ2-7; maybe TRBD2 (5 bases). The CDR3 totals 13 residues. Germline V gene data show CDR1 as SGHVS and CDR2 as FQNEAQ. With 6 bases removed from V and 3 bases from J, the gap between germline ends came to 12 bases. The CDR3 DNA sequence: TGTGCCAGCAGACGTCGGGGAATCTACGAGCAGTACTTC. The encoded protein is CASRRRGIYEQYF.

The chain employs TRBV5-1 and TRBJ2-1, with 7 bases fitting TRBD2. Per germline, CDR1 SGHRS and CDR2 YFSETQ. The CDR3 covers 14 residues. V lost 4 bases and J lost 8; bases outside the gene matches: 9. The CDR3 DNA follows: TGCGCCAGCAGCCCATTCGGGGGGTCGGATGAGCAGTTCTTC. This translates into CASSPFGGSDEQFF. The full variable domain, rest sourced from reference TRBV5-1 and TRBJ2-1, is KAGVTQTPRYLIKTRGQQVTLSCSPISGHRSVSWYQQTPGQGLQFLFEYFSETQRNKGNFPGRFSGRQFSNSRSEMNVSTLELGDSALYLCASSPFGGSDEQFFGPGTRLTVL.

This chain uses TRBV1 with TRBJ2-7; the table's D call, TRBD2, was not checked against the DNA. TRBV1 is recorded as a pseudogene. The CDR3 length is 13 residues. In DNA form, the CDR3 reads TGCAGCGGTACTAGCGGGAAGATCCCCGAGCAGTACTTC. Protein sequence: CSGTSGKIPEQYF.

The DNA of the CDR3 is TGTGCCAGCAGTTACGTCGTGGGAGCGTACAATGAGCAGTTCTTC. Protein: CASSYVVGAYNEQFF. The J gene is TRBJ2-1, the V gene TRBV6-5, with D tentatively TRBD2 (5 bases). Trimming removed 2 bases from V and 4 bases from J, with 12 bases in between. Germline loops: CDR1 MNHEY, CDR2 SVGAGI. The CDR3 consists of 15 residues.

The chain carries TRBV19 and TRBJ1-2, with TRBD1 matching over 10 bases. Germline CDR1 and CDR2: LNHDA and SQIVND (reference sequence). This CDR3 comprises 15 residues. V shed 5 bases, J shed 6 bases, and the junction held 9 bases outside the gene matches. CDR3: CASSPILTGGNGYTF. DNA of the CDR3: TGTGCCAGTAGTCCTATTTTGACAGGGGGCAATGGCTACACCTTC.

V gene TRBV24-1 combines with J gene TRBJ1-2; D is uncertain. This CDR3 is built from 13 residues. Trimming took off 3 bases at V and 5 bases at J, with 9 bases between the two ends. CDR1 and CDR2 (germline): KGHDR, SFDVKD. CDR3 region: CATSDTDRYGYTF. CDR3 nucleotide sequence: TGTGCCACCAGTGATACTGATAGATATGGCTACACCTTC.

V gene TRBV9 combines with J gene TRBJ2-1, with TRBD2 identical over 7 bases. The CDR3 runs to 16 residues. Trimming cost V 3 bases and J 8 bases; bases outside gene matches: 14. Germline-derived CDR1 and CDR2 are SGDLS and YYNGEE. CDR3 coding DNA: TGTGCCAGCAGCGGACCCCCTGCGGGAGAGCGCTATGAGCAGTTCTTC. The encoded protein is CASSGPPAGERYEQFF.

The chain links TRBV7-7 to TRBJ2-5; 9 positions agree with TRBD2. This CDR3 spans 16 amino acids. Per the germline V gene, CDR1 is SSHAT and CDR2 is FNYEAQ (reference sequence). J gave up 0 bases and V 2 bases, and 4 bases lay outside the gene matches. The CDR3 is CASSLQLAGNQETQYF. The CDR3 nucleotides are TGTGCCAGCAGCTTACAACTAGCGGGTAACCAAGAGACCCAGTACTTC.

The CDR3 DNA sequence: TGCGCCAGCAGCCAAGATCATCTGCAGCAGGACTCCTCCTACGAGCAGTACTTC. Its protein is CASSQDHLQQDSSYEQYF. The chain recombines TRBV4-1 with TRBJ2-7; possible D gene TRBD2, 5 bases. CDR3 length: 18 amino acids. From germline, CDR1 is MGHRA and CDR2 YSYEKL. Deletions cut 0 bases from V and 0 bases from J, with 18 bases between.

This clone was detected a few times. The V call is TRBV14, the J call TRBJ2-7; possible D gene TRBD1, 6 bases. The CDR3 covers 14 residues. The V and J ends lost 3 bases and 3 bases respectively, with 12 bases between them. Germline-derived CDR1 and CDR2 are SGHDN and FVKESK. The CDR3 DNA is TGTGCCAGCAGCCAGTTACAGGGATTCTACGAGCAGTACTTC. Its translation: CASSQLQGFYEQYF.

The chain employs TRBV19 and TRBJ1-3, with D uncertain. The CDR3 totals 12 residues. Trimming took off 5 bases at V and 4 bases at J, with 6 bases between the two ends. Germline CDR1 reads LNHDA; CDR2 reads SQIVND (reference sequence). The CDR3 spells CASSYEGNTIYF. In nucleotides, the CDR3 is TGTGCCAGTAGTTACGAGGGAAACACCATATATTTT.